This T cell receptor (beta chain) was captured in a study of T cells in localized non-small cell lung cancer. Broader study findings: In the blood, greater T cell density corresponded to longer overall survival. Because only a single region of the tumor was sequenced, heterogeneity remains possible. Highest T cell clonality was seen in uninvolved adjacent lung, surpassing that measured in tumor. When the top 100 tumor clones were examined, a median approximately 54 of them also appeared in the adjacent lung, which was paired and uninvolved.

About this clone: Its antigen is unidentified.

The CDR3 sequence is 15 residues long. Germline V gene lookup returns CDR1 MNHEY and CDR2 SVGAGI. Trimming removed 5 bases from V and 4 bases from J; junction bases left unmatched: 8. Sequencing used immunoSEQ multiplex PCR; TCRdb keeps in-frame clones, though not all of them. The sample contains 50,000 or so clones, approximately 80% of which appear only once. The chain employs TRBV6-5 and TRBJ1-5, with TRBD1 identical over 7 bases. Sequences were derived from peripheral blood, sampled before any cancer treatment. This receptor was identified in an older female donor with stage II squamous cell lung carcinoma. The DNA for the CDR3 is TGTGCCAGCAGTCCTTTGGACAGGCCTAATCAGCCCCAGCATTTT. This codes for CASSPLDRPNQPQHF.